This T cell receptor beta chain is from a study of shared clonotypes between healthy human individuals (dated by TCRdb to the early 2020s). Turning to the overall study: The cohort comprised a couple of women and a few men aged 18 to 49 years. For each donor, CD4 naive and CD4 memory were each given three plates, CD8 naive was given two plates, and CD8 memory was given one plate. To estimate repertoire size and how much clonotypes are shared between individuals, the study performed deep sequencing of blood TCR repertoires from about 5 healthy adults. To increase sequencing depth and limit assay-specific biases, TCR repertoire library preparation and sequencing were carried out by different laboratories using diverse techniques. Per donor, leukapheresis produced somewhere between about 0.9 and 9 billion PBMCs. The research as a whole found: The small number of donors limited the genetic and exposure-history diversity represented. Larger estimated clonotype richness was generally found for naive subsets than for memory subsets. Even with the large sequencing depth, rarefaction of the sorted-subset datasets indicated that sequencing was incomplete. Compared with non-shared clonotypes, clonotypes shared by all four sorted-subset donors had higher generation probabilities. Sampling was limited to blood, and TCR repertoires in tissue likely differ from TCR repertoires in blood. Pairwise subsampling indicated that sequencing depth was expected to affect the degree of clonotype sharing among donors. When several donors were compared, the shared fraction of clonotypes was about 5.2% for naive CD4, around 3.5% for naive CD8, more than 2% for memory CD4, and 0.4% for memory CD8.

For this clone: The clone's antigen remains unknown. It has no much larger one-base neighbor in the sample; base qualities were not kept.

Using the deep immunoSEQ assay, multiplex PCR amplified TCR CDR3 regions from genomic DNA. Genomic DNA extracted from each cell subset was distributed evenly over all wells of several immunoSEQ 96-well plates, and each plate served as one replicate. Each replicate PCR for sorted subsets received around 210 ng genomic DNA, equal to about 30,000 T cell genomes. Purified libraries were measured with a Qubit 3.0 fluorometer, size-checked on a Bioanalyzer 2100, and measured again with the KAPA Library Quantification kit. Each immunoSEQ 96-well plate was sequenced on its own single-read 150-cycle Illumina NextSeq 550 flow cell. Per the authors' processing: Because the immunoSEQ output held only junctional sequences and lacked quality scores, the filtering could not match the filtering applied to full-length reads. To assign V/J genes and CDR3, sequences were annotated using PyIR, a Python wrapper for IgBLAST v1.9, with IMGT germline references. Reads with weak V/J assignments (E-value above 1e-6), missing CDR3, stop codons, out-of-frame junctions, or ambiguous translated residues were removed. V3J clonotypes were defined as sequences sharing an identical inferred V gene, J gene, and CDR3 amino acid sequence. To compute the percentage overlap between repertoires, the number of shared unique clonotypes was divided by the size of the smaller repertoire. Repertoire richness was assessed with RTK rarefaction, the Chao1 estimator, and Recon v2.1 estimates of unobserved clonotypes. For all TCRbeta clonotypes obtained by the gDNA method from a few donors, generation probabilities were computed with OLGA. What TCRdb holds here is the immuneACCESS table cut down to in-frame rearrangements. Part of the clones is not present; checked against another copy, under half of the missing clones reflect an unresolved V gene, and the others are unexplained. V and J calls plus clone size are reproduced from that table; the DNA served to infer D and trimming. Here the sample has 600,000 to 750,000 clones; roughly 70% occur a single time. 1.5% to 2% of the sample is in the top ten clones.

Reading from cysteine to phenylalanine, the CDR3 counts 16 amino acids. The retained sequence is limited to the CDR3, 48 bases, with the frame set at the first base. V was cut back by 6 bases and J by 2 bases, leaving a gap of 17 bases between them. CDR1 and CDR2 were assigned from the germline V gene as SNHLY and FYNNEI. Donors were healthy HIV-negative adults with no recently reported acute infections or vaccinations. Every donor was a Caucasian adult living in Nashville, Tennessee, USA. Magnetic negative selection was used to enrich CD4+ T cells, after which naive cells were positively selected on CD45RA and the negative fraction became the memory subset. Blood was collected by leukapheresis, and PBMCs were isolated by Ficoll-Histopaque density gradient centrifugation and then cryopreserved in liquid nitrogen vapor phase. Purity and quantity of every magnetically sorted T cell population were checked by analytical flow cytometry. From each sorted fraction, genomic DNA was isolated and quantified by UV absorbance on a Nanodrop 2000c.

The TCR originated in a woman aged 25 to 39 in good health. The sequence is built from TRBV2 and TRBJ2-1, and the D gene may be TRBD2, 6 bases matching. The sequenced material came from memory CD4+ T cells sorted from blood. The intended sense of this specimen's cell subset or site label: CD45RA-negative fraction. The DNA is as follows: TGTGCCAGCAGCCAAGACTCGGGAGCAGCCTACAATGAGCAGTTCTTC. It is translated as CASSQDSGAAYNEQFF.